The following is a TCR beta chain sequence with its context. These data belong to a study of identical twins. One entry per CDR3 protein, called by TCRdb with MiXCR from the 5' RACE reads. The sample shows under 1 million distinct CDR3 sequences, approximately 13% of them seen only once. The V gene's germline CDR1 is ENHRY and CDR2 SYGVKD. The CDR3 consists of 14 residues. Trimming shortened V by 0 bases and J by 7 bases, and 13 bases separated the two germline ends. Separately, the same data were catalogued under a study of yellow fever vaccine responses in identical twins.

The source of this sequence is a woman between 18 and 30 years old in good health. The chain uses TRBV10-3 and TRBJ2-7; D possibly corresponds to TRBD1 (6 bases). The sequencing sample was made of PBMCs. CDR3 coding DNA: TGTGCCATCAGTGAGTCCACGGGCAGGGGTGAGCAGTACTTC. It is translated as CAISESTGRGEQYF.